The 28 T cell receptor beta chains reported below all come from one sample, sequenced in a study of cytotoxic CD8 clonotypes in ibrutinib-treated CLL. Clones were read by immunoSEQ multiplex PCR, and TCRdb kept only the in-frame ones, dropping some. The table has approximately 340,000 clones, 67% seen once; the top ten hold about 5.9%. The input for sequencing was PBMCs, taken after 36 months of ibrutinib treatment. Receptor source: a human donor with chronic lymphocytic leukemia.

The chain has TRBV7-9 and TRBJ2-2, with a weak D call TRBD2 (5 bases). The V end lost 4 bases, the J end lost 4 bases, and 10 bases lay between the germline ends. This CDR3 spans 14 amino acids. Germline-derived CDR1 and CDR2 are SEHNR and FQNEAQ (reference sequence). CDR3: CASSSLGVTGELFF. CDR3 nucleotides: TGTGCCAGCAGCTCGCTCGGGGTCACCGGGGAGCTGTTTTTT.

The gene calls are TRBV29-1 and TRBJ2-1; 9 bases agree with TRBD1. With 4 bases clipped from V and 4 bases from J, the junction kept 8 bases outside the gene matches. The CDR3 length is 15 residues. Germline assignment: CDR1 SQVTM and CDR2 ANQGSEA. This chain's CDR3 is CSVGPGQGFYNEQFF. CDR3 coding DNA: TGCAGCGTTGGGCCGGGACAGGGATTTTACAATGAGCAGTTCTTC.

CDR3 nucleotide sequence: TGTGCCAGCAGACCTTCGGGAGGGTGGGGTACCGGGGAGCTGTTTTTT. The encoded protein is CASRPSGGWGTGELFF. V is TRBV28 and J is TRBJ2-2, with 8 bases lining up with TRBD2. CDR3 size: 16 residues. Germline trimming cut 6 bases from V and 5 bases from J; bases unmatched to any gene: 11. Germline CDR1 is MDHEN and CDR2 is SYDVKM.

The chain has TRBV7-3 and TRBJ1-2; D unclear. Deletions cut 1 base from V and 2 bases from J, with 11 bases between. The germline CDR1 and CDR2 sequences are SGHTA and FQGTGA. The CDR3 runs 15 residues. The CDR3 sequence is CASSLIPGANYGYTF. The DNA of the CDR3 is TGTGCCAGCAGCTTAATTCCGGGTGCCAACTATGGCTACACCTTC.

This chain joins TRBV7-2 and TRBJ1-2; D gene uncertain. Germline CDR1 is SGHTA and CDR2 is FQGNSA. Trimming shortened V by 1 base and J by 4 bases, and 13 bases separated the two germline ends. The CDR3 covers 15 residues. This CDR3 reads CASSLEAGEVYGYTF. In nucleotides, the CDR3 is TGTGCCAGCAGCTTAGAGGCAGGTGAAGTCTATGGCTACACCTTC.

The chain couples TRBV29-1 to TRBJ2-3; TRBD2 agrees at 8 bases. This CDR3 is built from 13 residues. The germline CDR1 and CDR2 sequences are SQVTM and ANQGSEA. After removal of 5 bases from V and 2 bases from J, the junction contained 3 bases not matched to a gene. In DNA, the CDR3 is TGCAGCGTTCGGCGGGGGGTCACAGATACGCAGTATTTT. Residues: CSVRRGVTDTQYF.

The chain couples TRBV4-1 to TRBJ1-6; D gene ambiguous. Trimming shortened V by 8 bases and J by 6 bases, and 8 bases separated the two germline ends. Germline CDR1 MGHRA, CDR2 YSYEKL. The CDR3 is made up of 12 amino acids. CDR3 sequence reads: CASRAINSPLHF. CDR3 nucleotides: TGCGCCAGCCGGGCCATTAATTCACCCCTCCACTTT.

This chain uses TRBV5-1 with TRBJ1-3; no reliable D call. V lost 0 bases and J 0 bases, leaving 7 bases between the germline ends. CDR1 SGHRS and CDR2 YFSETQ come from the germline V gene. The CDR3 runs to 15 residues. The DNA for the CDR3 is TGCGCCAGCAGCTTGGATGGGGACTCTGGAAACACCATATATTTT. Translated: CASSLDGDSGNTIYF.

This clone was picked up one time. V and J are TRBV5-1 and TRBJ2-1, with D unclear. The CDR3 length is 12 residues. Trimming took off 4 bases at V and 7 bases at J, with 9 bases between the two ends. The germline V gene has CDR1 SGHRS and CDR2 YFSETQ. The CDR3 here is CASSALKNEQFF. CDR3 sequence (DNA): TGCGCCAGCAGCGCTCTGAAGAATGAGCAGTTCTTC.

This sequence joins TRBV2 and TRBJ2-3, with D tentatively TRBD2 (6 bases). Germline CDR1 is SNHLY and CDR2 is FYNNEI. The V gene lost 8 bases and the J gene lost 2 bases, with 14 bases spanning the gap. The CDR3 runs 14 residues. The CDR3 here is CASLGTRNTDTQYF. The CDR3 DNA sequence: TGTGCCAGCTTAGGGACTCGGAACACAGATACGCAGTATTTT.

The chain carries TRBV5-1 and TRBJ2-7; tentatively, D is TRBD1 (5 bases). The CDR3 consists of 13 residues. The germline CDR1 and CDR2 sequences are SGHRS and YFSETQ. V lost 1 base and J 3 bases, leaving 8 bases between the germline ends. The chain's CDR3 is CASSLHRFYEQYF. The DNA for the CDR3 is TGCGCCAGCAGCTTGCACAGGTTCTACGAGCAGTACTTC.

This clone was detected only a few times. The chain links TRBV19 to TRBJ2-2; D unclear. The V gene's germline CDR1 is LNHDA and CDR2 SQIVND (reference sequence). This CDR3 spans 13 amino acids. V shed 0 bases and J shed 6 bases, with 5 bases lying between them. The CDR3 spells CASSIERPGELFF. Here the CDR3 DNA reads TGTGCCAGTAGTATAGAGCGCCCCGGGGAGCTGTTTTTT.

In this sample, this clone turned up once. CDR3 nucleotides: TGCAGCGTTGACGGGGGGCGCGAGCAGTACTTC. Translation gives CSVDGGREQYF. This chain connects TRBV29-1 to TRBJ2-7; a weak D match, TRBD2 (7 bases). CDR1 is SQVTM, CDR2 ANQGSEA, per germline. The CDR3 has 11 residues. V was pared by 3 bases and J by 6 bases, with 9 bases between.

V usage is TRBV15 and J usage is TRBJ1-1; D not certain. The CDR3 is 15 residues long. The V end was cut by 0 bases, the J end by 7 bases, with 15 bases between. Germline assignment: CDR1 LNHNV and CDR2 YYDKDF (reference sequence). The CDR3 here is CATSRDGGRGGEAFF. In nucleotides, the CDR3 is TGTGCCACCAGCAGAGATGGCGGTCGGGGAGGTGAAGCTTTCTTT.

The V and J genes are TRBV13 and TRBJ2-7; weak D call: TRBD1 (5 bases). Germline V lookup: CDR1 PRHDT, CDR2 FYEKMQ (reference sequence). Trimming took 2 bases from V and 5 from J, leaving 19 bases between them. The CDR3 runs 16 residues. CDR3 in DNA: TGTGCCAGCAGCTTAAAATCCGGGCAGGGTGGCCACGAGCAGTACTTC. Translation gives CASSLKSGQGGHEQYF.

V usage is TRBV7-3 and J usage is TRBJ2-3; 7 positions match TRBD1. With 5 bases clipped from V and 9 bases from J, the junction kept 5 bases outside the gene matches. The V gene's germline CDR1 is SGHTA and CDR2 FQGTGA. There are 12 residues in the CDR3. The CDR3 loop is CASSPGQLTQYF. As DNA, the CDR3 is TGTGCCAGCAGCCCGGGACAGCTCACGCAGTATTTT.

This clone has only one observation. This chain uses TRBV5-1 with TRBJ2-2; D gene ambiguous. CDR3 length: 15 amino acids. Trimming shortened V by 1 base and J by 0 bases, and 7 bases separated the two germline ends. Per the germline V gene, CDR1 is SGHRS and CDR2 is YFSETQ. The CDR3 loop reads CASSLWLSNTGELFF. In nucleotides, the CDR3 is TGCGCCAGCAGCTTGTGGCTCTCGAACACCGGGGAGCTGTTTTTT.

The chain is built from TRBV9 and TRBJ1-6; D is perhaps TRBD1 (5 bases). CDR3 length: 14 residues. From germline, CDR1 is SGDLS and CDR2 YYNGEE. Trimming pared 7 bases from V and 7 bases from J, leaving 15 bases between. The chain's CDR3 is CASGRGRDNSPLHF. CDR3 bases: TGTGCCAGCGGTCGTGGAAGGGACAATTCACCCCTCCACTTT. The full variable domain, its missing parts supplied by reference TRBV9 and TRBJ1-6, is DSGVTQTPKHLITATGQRVTLRCSPRSGDLSVYWYQQSLDQGLQFLIQYYNGEERAKGNILERFSAQQFPDLHSELNLSSLELGDSALYFCASGRGRDNSPLHFGNGTRLTVT.

The V call is TRBV18, the J call TRBJ2-3; 7 bases match TRBD1. This CDR3 contains 14 residues. The germline V gene has CDR1 KGHSH and CDR2 LQKENI. Trimming removed 5 bases from V and 6 bases from J; junction bases left unmatched: 8. CDR3 sequence (DNA): TGTGCCAGCTCATTACGACAGGGCTGGGATACGCAGTATTTT. Residues: CASSLRQGWDTQYF.

As regards this clone: This may stem from a read error, because a much larger clone lies one nucleotide away. Other DNA sequences in this specimen translate into the identical CDR3. This chain joins TRBV7-9 and TRBJ2-7; D remains unclear. Germline assignment: CDR1 SEHNR and CDR2 FQNEAQ (reference sequence). Trimming took 1 base from V and 3 from J, leaving 4 bases between them. This CDR3 is 12 amino acids long. The CDR3 sequence is CASSLVGYEQYF. The CDR3 region has the DNA TGTGCCAGCAGCTTAGTGGGCTACGAGCAGTACTTC.

This chain uses TRBV5-1 with TRBJ2-7; D is undetermined. V shed 1 base and J shed 2 bases, with 10 bases lying between them. The CDR3 contains 14 residues. Germline values: CDR1 SGHRS, CDR2 YFSETQ. CDR3 protein: CASSLRSFPYEQYF. The CDR3 nucleotides read TGCGCCAGCAGCTTGCGATCCTTCCCCTACGAGCAGTACTTC.

This clone was counted a few times. This chain connects TRBV6-5 to TRBJ1-2; D may be TRBD1 (5 bases). The CDR3 runs 15 residues. Germline lookup yields CDR1 MNHEY and CDR2 SVGAGI. V was trimmed by 2 bases and J by 5 bases, leaving 15 bases between them. This CDR3 reads CASSYGDGRGYGYTF. Here the CDR3 DNA reads TGTGCCAGCAGTTACGGGGACGGTAGAGGGTATGGCTACACCTTC.

The sample holds a few counts of this clone. Other DNA sequences in the same sample also yield this CDR3. This CDR3 reads CASSLSVYEQYF. The CDR3 DNA is TGTGCCAGCAGCTTGTCAGTCTACGAGCAGTACTTC. The rearrangement joins TRBV5-6 to TRBJ2-7; D unclear. The germline V gene encodes CDR1 SGHDT and CDR2 YYEEEE. V was cut by 1 base and J by 3 bases, with 5 bases left in between. The CDR3 runs to 12 residues.

This clone was seen more than once but under ten times. The genes are TRBV5-4 and TRBJ2-3; no firm D call. The V gene lost 0 bases and the J gene lost 2 bases, with 13 bases spanning the gap. The CDR3 consists of 16 residues. Germline-derived CDR1 and CDR2 are SGHNT and YYREEE (reference sequence). This CDR3 is CASSLEYWGDTDTQYF. The CDR3 nucleotides are TGTGCCAGCAGCTTGGAATACTGGGGTGACACAGATACGCAGTATTTT.

This clone has more than one count but fewer than ten. This rearrangement joins TRBV6-5 to TRBJ2-7; D gene ambiguous. Germline lookup yields CDR1 MNHEY and CDR2 SVGAGI. The CDR3 extends over 13 amino acids. V lost 6 bases, J lost 2 bases, and 11 bases lay in between. CDR3 DNA sequence: TGTGCCAGCAGATCCCCAGGCCCCTACGAGCAGTACTTC. As protein: CASRSPGPYEQYF.

The CDR3 DNA follows: TGTGCCAGCAGCTTAGCAGGGGGCAATGGCTACACCTTC. It encodes CASSLAGGNGYTF. This chain uses TRBV7-8 with TRBJ1-2; 7 bases map to TRBD1. The CDR3 covers 13 residues. V was pared by 0 bases and J by 6 bases, with 1 base of the junction left unmatched. The germline CDR1 and CDR2 sequences are SGHVS and FQNEAQ.

The V gene is TRBV19, the J gene TRBJ1-1; D uncertain. Trimming took off 5 bases at V and 11 bases at J, with 12 bases between the two ends. Germline V CDR1 and CDR2: LNHDA, SQIVND (reference sequence). The CDR3 extends over 11 amino acids. CDR3 amino acids: CASSPGGGAFF. The CDR3 region has the DNA TGTGCCAGTAGTCCCGGCGGAGGTGCTTTCTTT.

V usage is TRBV2 and J usage is TRBJ1-4; D not certain. In germline, CDR1 is SNHLY, CDR2 FYNNEI. The CDR3 spans 16 residues. Trimming took 0 bases from V and 0 from J, leaving 8 bases between them. The CDR3 DNA reads TGTGCCAGCAGTGAAGCGGGATCTGCAACTAATGAAAAACTGTTTTTT. It codes for CASSEAGSATNEKLFF.